Shown below are 20 T cell receptor beta chains from a single sample sequenced in a study of identical twins. Using its own MiXCR run on the 5' RACE reads, TCRdb lists one record per CDR3 protein. This sample has a few hundred thousand distinct CDR3 sequences, with about 16% found just once. These data also featured in a second study, about yellow fever vaccine responses in identical twins.

Material: CD4+ T cells sorted from blood. The receptor set was obtained from a woman between 18 and 30 years old in good health.

V usage is TRBV5-1 and J usage is TRBJ2-2; 8 bases match TRBD2. CDR3 length: 14 amino acids. The V gene's germline CDR1 is SGHRS and CDR2 YFSETQ. The junction had 2 bases not matched to a gene; V was cut back by 6 bases and J by 1 base. The CDR3 region is CASTGGENTGELFF. The CDR3, as DNA: TGCGCCAGCACCGGGGGGGAGAACACCGGGGAGCTGTTTTTT.

The gene calls are TRBV5-1 and TRBJ1-2; D gene ambiguous. The CDR3 contains 14 residues. The germline V and J ends were trimmed by 0 bases and 3 bases, with 9 bases remaining between them. CDR1 SGHRS and CDR2 YFSETQ come from the germline V gene. CDR3 sequence reads: CASSLDGRDYGYTF. The CDR3 DNA is TGCGCCAGCAGCTTGGATGGCCGGGACTATGGCTACACCTTC. Using reference TRBV5-1 and TRBJ1-2 for the parts outside the CDR3, the full variable domain is KAGVTQTPRYLIKTRGQQVTLSCSPISGHRSVSWYQQTPGQGLQFLFEYFSETQRNKGNFPGRFSGRQFSNSRSEMNVSTLELGDSALYLCASSLDGRDYGYTFGSGTRLTVV.

The chain is built from TRBV28 and TRBJ2-3, with D tentatively TRBD1 (6 bases). The germline V gene has CDR1 MDHEN and CDR2 SYDVKM. V was cut by 7 bases and J by 4 bases, with 12 bases left in between. The CDR3 is made up of 13 amino acids. The CDR3 DNA sequence: TGTGCCAGCATGAGGGGGTTCGCAGATACGCAGTATTTT. Its translation is CASMRGFADTQYF.

The chain recombines TRBV5-1 with TRBJ2-3; 10 bases match TRBD2. CDR1 is SGHRS, CDR2 YFSETQ, per germline. V shed 0 bases and J 2 bases; nucleotides not matched to a gene: 6. The CDR3 has 17 residues. Here the CDR3 reads CASSLAKLAGTTDTQYF. The CDR3 DNA follows: TGCGCCAGCAGCTTGGCCAAACTAGCGGGAACCACAGATACGCAGTATTTT.

This clonotype was counted only a few times. The V gene is TRBV3-1, the J gene TRBJ2-2; no clear D. The V and J ends lost 2 bases and 5 bases respectively, with 12 bases between them. Germline lookup yields CDR1 LGHDT and CDR2 YNNKEL (reference sequence). The CDR3 runs to 15 residues. CDR3: CASSQSLAGTGELFF. In DNA, the CDR3 is TGTGCCAGCAGCCAATCATTAGCTGGAACCGGGGAGCTGTTTTTT. The whole variable domain, remainder taken from reference TRBV3-1 and TRBJ2-2, is DTAVSQTPKYLVTQMGNDKSIKCEQNLGHDTMYWYKQDSKKFLKIMFSYNNKELIINETVPNRFSPKSPDKAHLNLHINSLELGDSAVYFCASSQSLAGTGELFFGEGSRLTVL.

This clonotype was seen a few times. The chain couples TRBV6-1 to TRBJ1-1; possible D gene TRBD1, 5 bases. The CDR3 sequence is 13 residues long. The V end was cut by 8 bases, the J end by 6 bases, with 16 bases between. Germline CDR1 is MNHNS and CDR2 is SASEGT. The CDR3 is CASGKRGNAEAFF. CDR3 sequence (DNA): TGTGCCAGCGGAAAAAGGGGCAACGCTGAAGCTTTCTTT.

This chain uses TRBV12-3 or TRBV12-4 with TRBJ2-5, with D hard to call. V shed 6 bases and J shed 0 bases, with 8 bases lying between them. The CDR3 is 13 residues long. The CDR3 coding sequence is TGTGCCAGCAGCACCGATTACCAAGAGACCCAGTACTTC. This translates into CASSTDYQETQYF.

This clonotype was seen ten or more times. As DNA, the CDR3 is TGTGCCAGCAGCTGGGGGAGCACAGATACGCAGTATTTT. It is translated as CASSWGSTDTQYF. V gene TRBV5-5 combines with J gene TRBJ2-3; D might be TRBD1 or TRBD2, each matching 5 bases. Trimming removed 3 bases at V and 0 bases at J, with 5 bases between. There are 13 residues in the CDR3. CDR1 and CDR2 from the germline V gene are SGHKS and YYEKEE (reference sequence).

This clonotype was picked up a small number of times. The chain combines TRBV7-9 with TRBJ2-1; a possible D gene is TRBD1 (6 bases). Trimming stripped 8 bases from V and 2 bases from J, with 13 bases between. Germline lookup yields CDR1 SEHNR and CDR2 FQNEAQ (reference sequence). This CDR3 region has 14 residues. CDR3: CASQDRRTYNEQFF. In DNA, the CDR3 is TGTGCCAGCCAAGACAGGAGAACCTACAATGAGCAGTTCTTC.

The rearrangement uses TRBV4-1 and TRBJ2-2; D uncertain. Germline V gene lookup returns CDR1 MGHRA and CDR2 YSYEKL. This CDR3 is 15 amino acids long. Between the trimmed V and J ends, which lost 0 bases and 2 bases, there was a span of 7 bases. The DNA for the CDR3 is TGCGCCAGCAGCCAAGAGGGTGCCAACACCGGGGAGCTGTTTTTT. This encodes CASSQEGANTGELFF.

The rearrangement uses TRBV18 and TRBJ2-5; D possibly corresponds to TRBD2 (6 bases). The length of the CDR3 is 16 residues. Looked up from germline, CDR1 is KGHSH and CDR2 is LQKENI. Trimming shortened V by 0 bases and J by 9 bases, and 20 bases separated the two germline ends. CDR3: CASSPPIPGDQRPQYF. The CDR3 bases are TGTGCCAGCTCACCACCTATTCCGGGAGATCAGAGACCCCAGTACTTC.

This clonotype came up a few times. V gene TRBV3-1 combines with J gene TRBJ2-7, with 7 bases matching TRBD1. V gave up 1 base and J gave up 3 bases; unmatched junction bases: 6. From germline, CDR1 is LGHDT and CDR2 YNNKEL (reference sequence). The CDR3 totals 15 residues. The CDR3 nucleotides are TGTGCCAGCAGCCAAGTTTACAGGGGTATCTACGAGCAGTACTTC. This gives the protein CASSQVYRGIYEQYF.

This sequence joins TRBV10-3 and TRBJ1-4; TRBD1 might be the D (6 bases). The germline CDR1 and CDR2 sequences are ENHRY and SYGVKD. The CDR3 consists of 13 residues. V lost 6 bases and J 7 bases, leaving 12 bases between the germline ends. CDR3 DNA sequence: TGTGCCATCAGACAGGGTCTTGTTGAAAAACTGTTTTTT. It codes for CAIRQGLVEKLFF.

The V gene is TRBV19, the J gene TRBJ2-3; 7 nucleotides align to TRBD2. The CDR3 totals 15 residues. Germline CDR1 and CDR2: LNHDA and SQIVND (reference sequence). V dropped 1 base and J dropped 4; count of bases not matched to a gene: 5. The chain's CDR3 is CASSIGSGDSDTQYF. In nucleotides, the CDR3 is TGTGCCAGTAGTATAGGAAGCGGGGATTCAGATACGCAGTATTTT.

The chain employs TRBV15 and TRBJ2-2; D ambiguous. The V and J ends lost 0 bases and 5 bases respectively, with 13 bases between them. Germline CDR1 LNHNV, CDR2 YYDKDF (reference sequence). This CDR3 spans 16 amino acids. Written as DNA, the CDR3 is TGTGCCACCAGCAGAGACTACCCTTGGGCTACCGGGGAGCTGTTTTTT. Translated, it gives CATSRDYPWATGELFF. Supplemented by reference TRBV15 and TRBJ2-2, the full variable domain reads DAMVIQNPRYQVTQFGKPVTLSCSQTLNHNVMYWYQQKSSQAPKLLFHYYDKDFNNEADTPDNFQSRRPNTSFCFLDIRSPGLGDTAMYLCATSRDYPWATGELFFGEGSRLTVL.

The chain is built from TRBV5-6 and TRBJ2-5; maybe TRBD1 (5 bases). This CDR3 has 13 residues. Germline V lookup: CDR1 SGHDT, CDR2 YYEEEE. Trimming stripped 0 bases from V and 7 bases from J, with 10 bases between. CDR3 nucleotide sequence: TGTGCCAGCAGCTTGGGCAGGGCCGGGACCCAGTACTTC. Amino acid sequence: CASSLGRAGTQYF.

The chain joins TRBV20-1 to TRBJ2-1; D ambiguous. Trimming took 6 bases from V and 6 from J, leaving 15 bases between them. The CDR3 contains 13 residues. The germline V gene encodes CDR1 DFQATT and CDR2 SNEGSKA (reference sequence). The CDR3 nucleotides read TGCAGTGCAACGGGCTCACCCCCCAATGAGCAGTTCTTC. The encoded protein is CSATGSPPNEQFF.

The chain employs TRBV18 and TRBJ1-1; the D is unclear. This CDR3 comprises 14 residues. Germline lookup yields CDR1 KGHSH and CDR2 LQKENI. Trimming removed 5 bases from V and 0 bases from J, with 10 bases in between. The CDR3 is CASSSSVMNTEAFF. The CDR3 DNA reads as TGTGCCAGCTCATCCAGCGTCATGAACACTGAAGCTTTCTTT.

This clonotype has a handful of counts. J is TRBJ2-2 and V is TRBV3-1; D is unclear. Germline loops: CDR1 LGHDT, CDR2 YNNKEL (reference sequence). V lost 4 bases to trimming and J lost 0 bases, with 15 bases between them. The CDR3 is 17 amino acids. The CDR3 protein is CASSRPRVLSNTGELFF. Written as DNA, the CDR3 is TGTGCCAGCAGCCGTCCCCGGGTCCTATCGAACACCGGGGAGCTGTTTTTT.

The chain employs TRBV7-2 and TRBJ2-3, with TRBD1 as a possible D gene (5 bases). V was pared by 4 bases and J by 1 base, with 15 bases between. This CDR3 is built from 16 residues. Per germline, CDR1 SGHTA and CDR2 FQGNSA. CDR3 nucleotides: TGTGCCAGCAGCTCGAACAGGAACCACCGCACAGATACGCAGTATTTT. Amino acids: CASSSNRNHRTDTQYF.